This passage covers 9 T cell receptor beta chains from one sample sequenced in a study of vaccination effects on CD4 cells after COVID-19. Antigen-specific CD4+ T cells were first expanded with viral peptide pools by the ViraFEST assay and only then sequenced. After roughly 9 days in culture, the CD4+ T cells were isolated. Participants were vaccinated with two doses of either the BNT162b2 or mRNA-1273 vaccine. Only in-frame clones appear in the TCRdb table, and some are missing; sequencing was by immunoSEQ multiplex PCR. The sample consists of nearly 30,000 clones, approximately 70% of them appearing once. Which antigens these TCRs recognize remains unknown. The sequenced sample was CD4+ T cells from PBMCs cultured with HCoV-229E spike peptides, obtained after COVID-19 vaccination. The receptors shown here come from a human donor who received a COVID-19 vaccine.

A few counts support this clone. The chain joins TRBV24-1 to TRBJ2-1; 7 bases are a match to TRBD1. CDR3 length: 16 amino acids. The germline CDR1 and CDR2 sequences are KGHDR and SFDVKD. Unmatched junction bases numbered 7, after V lost 1 base and J lost 5 bases. In DNA form, the CDR3 reads TGTGCCACCAGTGATTTAGGGCAGGGGGAAAACAATGAGCAGTTCTTC. Encoded protein: CATSDLGQGENNEQFF.

The V call is TRBV12-3 or TRBV12-4, the J call TRBJ1-5; D is unresolved. This CDR3 has 13 residues. V lost 6 bases and J lost 0, with 6 bases in between. Here the CDR3 DNA reads TGTGCCAGCAGCTTTAGTAGCAATCAGCCCCAGCATTTT. Its translation is CASSFSSNQPQHF.

V and J are TRBV7-9 and TRBJ1-1; 7 bases are a match to TRBD1. With 5 bases clipped from V and 2 bases from J, the junction kept 8 bases outside the gene matches. Germline V gene lookup returns CDR1 SEHNR and CDR2 FQNEAQ (reference sequence). This CDR3 spans 15 amino acids. The CDR3 region is CASSLPNRGNTEAFF. The CDR3 DNA reads TGTGCCAGCAGCCTCCCCAACAGGGGAAACACTGAAGCTTTCTTT. The entire variable domain, with the rest obtained from reference TRBV7-9 and TRBJ1-1, is as follows: DTGVSQNPRHKITKRGQNVTFRCDPISEHNRLYWYRQTLGQGPEFLTYFQNEAQLEKSRLLSDRFSAERPKGSFSTLEIQRTEQGDSAMYLCASSLPNRGNTEAFFGQGTRLTVV.

This clone occurred a few times. V is TRBV24-1 and J is TRBJ2-3, with D tentatively TRBD1 or TRBD2 (7 bases each). The CDR3 spans 17 residues. The germline gives CDR1 KGHDR, CDR2 SFDVKD. Trimming stripped 7 bases from V and 5 bases from J, with 24 bases between. The CDR3: CATRTFRGGEHKDTQYF. The DNA for the CDR3 is TGTGCCACCAGGACATTCAGGGGGGGAGAACACAAAGATACGCAGTATTTT.

Here the CDR3 DNA reads TGCGCCAGCAGAAGCTGGGGGGCTCGTAATGAAAAACTGTTTTTT. Protein: CASRSWGARNEKLFF. The J gene is TRBJ1-4, the V gene TRBV4-1; D possibly corresponds to TRBD1 (6 bases). This CDR3 is built from 15 residues. The V end lost 6 bases, the J end lost 4 bases, and 15 bases lay between the germline ends. The germline V gene encodes CDR1 MGHRA and CDR2 YSYEKL.

The chain joins TRBV7-9 to TRBJ1-2; TRBD1 is a possible D gene (5 bases). V shed 5 bases and J shed 2 bases, with 9 bases lying between them. Germline V gene data show CDR1 as SEHNR and CDR2 as FQNEAQ (reference sequence). The CDR3 totals 13 residues. The chain's CDR3 is CASSLQDNYGYTF. The CDR3 DNA reads as TGTGCCAGCAGCCTACAGGACAACTATGGCTACACCTTC.

This chain joins TRBV3-1 (or the pseudogene TRBV3-2) and TRBJ1-1; D gene ambiguous. Germline V gene lookup returns CDR1 LGHDT and CDR2 YNNKEL (reference sequence). The CDR3 covers 14 residues. Trimming stripped 4 bases from V and 6 bases from J, with 15 bases between. DNA for the CDR3: TGTGCCAGCAGCCCTAACAGACGGACGGCTGAAGCTTTCTTT. Its translation is CASSPNRRTAEAFF.

This chain joins TRBV25-1 and TRBJ1-3; D ambiguous. Trimming removed 3 bases at V and 0 bases at J, with 12 bases between. Germline V gene lookup returns CDR1 MGHDK and CDR2 SYGVNS. The CDR3 extends over 16 amino acids. The CDR3 nucleotides are TGTGCCAGCAGTGAGATCGGGGTCCTCTCTGGAAACACCATATATTTT. Residues: CASSEIGVLSGNTIYF.

This clone was observed a few times. J is TRBJ2-2 and V is TRBV29-1; a possible D gene is TRBD1 (7 bases). The CDR3 consists of 13 residues. The germline V gene has CDR1 SQVTM and CDR2 ANQGSEA. CDR3 coding DNA: TGCAGTGCGGGACAGAAGCCCACCGGGGAGCTGTTTTTT. This encodes CSAGQKPTGELFF.